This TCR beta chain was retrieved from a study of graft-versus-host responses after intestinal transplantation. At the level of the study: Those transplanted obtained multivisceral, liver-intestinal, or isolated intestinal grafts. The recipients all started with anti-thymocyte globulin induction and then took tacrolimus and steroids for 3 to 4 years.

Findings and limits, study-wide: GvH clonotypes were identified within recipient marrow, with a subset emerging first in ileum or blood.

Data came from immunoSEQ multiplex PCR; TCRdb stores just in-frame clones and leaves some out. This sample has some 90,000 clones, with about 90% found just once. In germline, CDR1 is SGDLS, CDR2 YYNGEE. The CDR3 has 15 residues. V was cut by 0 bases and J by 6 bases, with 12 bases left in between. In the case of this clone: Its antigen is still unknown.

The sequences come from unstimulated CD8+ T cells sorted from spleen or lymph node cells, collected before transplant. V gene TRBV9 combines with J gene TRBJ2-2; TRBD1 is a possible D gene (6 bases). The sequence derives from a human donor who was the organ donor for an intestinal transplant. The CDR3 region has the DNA TGTGCCAGCAGCGTAGCTCAGGGGTGGGCCGGGGAGCTGTTTTTT. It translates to CASSVAQGWAGELFF.